This TCR beta chain was obtained from a study of cytomegalovirus exposure and HLA in healthy donors. The study's findings and limits: CMV serostatus stood as the only immune exposure information on hand. Several of the most significant clusters appeared linked to common viral pathogens, based on a later analysis. Most TCR sequences were seen very rarely across donors, but some public TCRs occurred in many.

Regarding this clone: Antigen unknown.

Germline CDR1 reads LNHDA; CDR2 reads SQIVND (reference sequence). The junction had 5 bases not matched to a gene; V was cut back by 9 bases and J by 13 bases. The length of the CDR3 is 10 residues. Primers for the PCR totalled 60 Vbeta and 13 Jbeta. TCRdb's table, derived via immunoSEQ multiplex PCR, lists solely in-frame clones and lacks some. The data hold about 190,000 clones, with approximately 80% observed a single time. This chain joins TRBV19 and TRBJ1-5; 8 bases line up with TRBD1. The sample comprised PBMCs. The sequence derives from a woman aged 25 to 39 in good health and CMV-seronegative. CDR3 sequence: CARRDRQQHF. CDR3 nucleotide sequence: TGTGCCAGACGGGACAGGCAGCAGCATTTT.